The text below deals with one TCR beta chain. The entry originates in a study of blood T cell repertoires in COVID-19. In the study overall: Samples representing acute and convalescent COVID-19 were sourced from the United States, Italy and Spain. PBMCs, B-cell-depleted T cells, or T cells provided the cDNA or gDNA that made up the material.

This CDR3 spans 16 amino acids. Trimming shortened V by 6 bases and J by 3 bases, and 15 bases separated the two germline ends. Germline CDR1 MNHEY, CDR2 SMNVEV (reference sequence). Per the original data handling: Amplifying reference gene primers gave estimates of nucleated cell counts. Produced via immunoSEQ multiplex PCR; TCRdb's table is partial and in-frame only. Clonal size and the V and J genes are those of that table, whereas D and trimming came from the DNA. The sample has about 200,000 clones; about four fifths are singletons. This sequence was found in a woman in her thirties or forties with acute or convalescent COVID-19. V and J are TRBV27 and TRBJ1-6; no definite D call. Sequencing was performed on peripheral blood. The DNA for the CDR3 is TGTGCCAGCAGCTCCGGCTCCGGGATCTATAATTCACCCCTCCACTTT. The encoded protein is CASSSGSGIYNSPLHF.